The T cell receptor beta chain described here comes from a study of cytomegalovirus exposure and HLA in healthy donors. Study-wide background: HLA-typed donors contributed around 88 million unique TCRs, which were held in an early data release. Study-wide points: The HLA-A and HLA-B alleles of most subjects were reportedly predicted accurately from TCR beta sequences. The likely explanation for a cluster of highly shared sequence variants was sequencing artifact.

Samples came from healthy bone marrow donors. V was trimmed by 4 bases and J by 0 bases, leaving 19 bases between them. The CDR3 is made up of 18 amino acids. Germline loops: CDR1 MNHEY, CDR2 SMNVEV (reference sequence). A word on this clone: Antigen unknown.

The PCR contained 60 Vbeta and 13 Jbeta primers. TCRdb keeps only in-frame clones here, not all; method: immunoSEQ multiplex PCR. The table records about 120,000 clones, 60% to 75% of them present only once. The source of this sequence is a woman aged 40 to 50 in good health and CMV-seropositive. The chain carries TRBV27 and TRBJ1-5; D possibly corresponds to TRBD1 (5 bases). The sample was PBMCs. CDR3 loop: CASSYVRDVTFSNQPQHF. The CDR3 DNA reads as TGTGCCAGCAGTTACGTCAGGGATGTTACGTTTAGCAATCAGCCCCAGCATTTT.